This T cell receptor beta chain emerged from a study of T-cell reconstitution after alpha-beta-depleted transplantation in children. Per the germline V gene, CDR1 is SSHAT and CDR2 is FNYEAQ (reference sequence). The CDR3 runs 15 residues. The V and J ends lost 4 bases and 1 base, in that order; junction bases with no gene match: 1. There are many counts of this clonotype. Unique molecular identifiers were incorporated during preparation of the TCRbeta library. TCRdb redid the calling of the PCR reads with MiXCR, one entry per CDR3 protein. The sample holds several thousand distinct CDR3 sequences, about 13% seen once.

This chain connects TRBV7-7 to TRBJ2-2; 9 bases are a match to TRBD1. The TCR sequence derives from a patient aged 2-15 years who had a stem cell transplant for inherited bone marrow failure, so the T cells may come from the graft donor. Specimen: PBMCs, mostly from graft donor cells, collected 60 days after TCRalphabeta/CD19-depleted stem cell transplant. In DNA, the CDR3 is TGTGCCAGCAGCTCGGGACAGGGGAACACCGGGGAGCTGTTTTTT. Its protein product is CASSSGQGNTGELFF.